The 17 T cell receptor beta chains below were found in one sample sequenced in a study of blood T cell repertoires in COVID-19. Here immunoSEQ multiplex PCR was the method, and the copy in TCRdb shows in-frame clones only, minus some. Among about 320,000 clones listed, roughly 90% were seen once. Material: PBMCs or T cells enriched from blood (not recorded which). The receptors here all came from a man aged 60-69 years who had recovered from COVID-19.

Written as DNA, the CDR3 is TGTGCCAGCAGCGCTCCGGTGAACACTGAAGCTTTCTTT. Translation: CASSAPVNTEAFF. The V and J genes are TRBV7-2 and TRBJ1-1; no reliable D call. The CDR3 length is 13 residues. V was shortened by 5 bases and J by 0 bases, with 7 bases between the two germline ends. Germline assignment: CDR1 SGHTA and CDR2 FQGNSA.

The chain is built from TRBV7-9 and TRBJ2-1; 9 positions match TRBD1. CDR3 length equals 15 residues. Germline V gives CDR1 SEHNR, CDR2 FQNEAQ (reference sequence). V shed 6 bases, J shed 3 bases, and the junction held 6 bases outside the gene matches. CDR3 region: CASSSDRGVYNEQFF. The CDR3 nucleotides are TGTGCCAGCAGTTCTGACAGGGGGGTCTACAATGAGCAGTTCTTC.

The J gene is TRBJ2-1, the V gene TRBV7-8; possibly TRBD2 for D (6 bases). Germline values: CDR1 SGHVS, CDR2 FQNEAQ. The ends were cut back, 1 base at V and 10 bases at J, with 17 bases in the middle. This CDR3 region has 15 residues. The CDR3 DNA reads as TGTGCCAGCAGCTTAGTTGGAGGGGTGATTCAGGAGCAGTTCTTC. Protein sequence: CASSLVGGVIQEQFF. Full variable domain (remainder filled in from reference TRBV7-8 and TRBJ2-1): GAGVSQSPRYKVAKRGQDVALRCDPISGHVSLFWYQQALGQGPEFLTYFQNEAQLDKSGLPSDRFFAERPEGSVSTLKIQRTQQEDSAVYLCASSLVGGVIQEQFFGPGTRLTVL.

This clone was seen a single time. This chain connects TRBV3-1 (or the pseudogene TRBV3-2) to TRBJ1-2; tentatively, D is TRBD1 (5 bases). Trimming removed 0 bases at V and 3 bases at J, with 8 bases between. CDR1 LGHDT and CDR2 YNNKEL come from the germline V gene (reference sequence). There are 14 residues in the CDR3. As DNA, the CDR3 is TGTGCCAGCAGCCAAGATGACAGCTACTATGGCTACACCTTC. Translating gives CASSQDDSYYGYTF.

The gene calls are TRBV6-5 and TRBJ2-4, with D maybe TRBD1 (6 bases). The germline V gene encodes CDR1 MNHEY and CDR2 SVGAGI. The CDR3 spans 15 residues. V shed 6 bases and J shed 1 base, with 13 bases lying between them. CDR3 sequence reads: CASRPPGAAKNIQYF. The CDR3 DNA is TGTGCCAGCAGACCCCCAGGGGCGGCCAAAAACATTCAGTACTTC.

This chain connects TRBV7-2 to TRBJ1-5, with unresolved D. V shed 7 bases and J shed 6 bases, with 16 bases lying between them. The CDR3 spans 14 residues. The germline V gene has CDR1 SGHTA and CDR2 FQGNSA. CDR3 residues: CASTLDGLAQPQHF. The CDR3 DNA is TGTGCCAGCACCCTTGACGGACTTGCTCAGCCCCAGCATTTT. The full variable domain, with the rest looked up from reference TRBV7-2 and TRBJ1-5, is GAGVSQSPSNKVTEKGKDVELRCDPISGHTALYWYRQSLGQGLEFLIYFQGNSAPDKSGLPSDRFSAERTGGSVSTLTIQRTQQEDSAVYLCASTLDGLAQPQHFGDGTRLSIL.

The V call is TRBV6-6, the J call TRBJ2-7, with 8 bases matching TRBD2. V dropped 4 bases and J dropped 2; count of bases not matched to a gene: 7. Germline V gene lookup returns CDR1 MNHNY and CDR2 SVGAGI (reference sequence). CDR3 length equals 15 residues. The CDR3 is CASSLDGRGTYEQYF. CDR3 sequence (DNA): TGTGCCAGCAGTTTAGACGGGAGGGGAACCTACGAGCAGTACTTC.

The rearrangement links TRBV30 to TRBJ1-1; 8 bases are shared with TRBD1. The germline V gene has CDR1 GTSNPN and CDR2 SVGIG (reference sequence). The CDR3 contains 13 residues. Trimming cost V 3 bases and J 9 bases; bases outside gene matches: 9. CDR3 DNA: TGTGCCTGGAGACTCACTCGACAGGGGCAAGCTTTCTTT. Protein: CAWRLTRQGQAFF.

In DNA, the CDR3 is TGCGCCAGCAGCCAAGAGAGGCAGGGTGGGGGCTACACCTTC. Translated, it gives CASSQERQGGGYTF. The J gene is TRBJ1-2, the V gene TRBV4-3; a weak D match, TRBD1 (5 bases). CDR3 length: 14 residues. Germline CDR1 LGHNA, CDR2 YSLEER. V was trimmed by 0 bases and J by 8 bases, leaving 13 bases between them.

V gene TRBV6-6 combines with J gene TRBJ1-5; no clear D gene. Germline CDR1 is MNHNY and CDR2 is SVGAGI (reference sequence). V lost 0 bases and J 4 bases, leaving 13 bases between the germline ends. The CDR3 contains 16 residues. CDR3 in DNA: TGTGCCAGCAGTTACTCGAGGCAGAAACTTAATCAGCCCCAGCATTTT. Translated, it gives CASSYSRQKLNQPQHF.

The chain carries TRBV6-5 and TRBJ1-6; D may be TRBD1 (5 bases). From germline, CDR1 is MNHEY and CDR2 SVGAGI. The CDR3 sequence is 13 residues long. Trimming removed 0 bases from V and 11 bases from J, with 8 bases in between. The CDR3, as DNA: TGTGCCAGCAGTTACTCGGAGGGGACACCCCTCCACTTT. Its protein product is CASSYSEGTPLHF.

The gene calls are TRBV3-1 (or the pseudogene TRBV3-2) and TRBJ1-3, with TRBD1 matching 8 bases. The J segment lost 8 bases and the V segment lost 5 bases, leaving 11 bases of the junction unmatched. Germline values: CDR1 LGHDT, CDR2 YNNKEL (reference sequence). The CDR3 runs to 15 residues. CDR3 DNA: TGTGCCAGCAGCATACGGACAGGGACAGGAGACACCATATATTTT. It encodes CASSIRTGTGDTIYF.

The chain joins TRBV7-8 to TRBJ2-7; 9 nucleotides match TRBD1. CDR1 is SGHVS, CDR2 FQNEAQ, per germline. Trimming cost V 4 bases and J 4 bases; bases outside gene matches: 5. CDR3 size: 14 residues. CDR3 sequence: CASSWGQGLYEQYF. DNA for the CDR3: TGTGCCAGCAGCTGGGGACAGGGTTTGTACGAGCAGTACTTC.

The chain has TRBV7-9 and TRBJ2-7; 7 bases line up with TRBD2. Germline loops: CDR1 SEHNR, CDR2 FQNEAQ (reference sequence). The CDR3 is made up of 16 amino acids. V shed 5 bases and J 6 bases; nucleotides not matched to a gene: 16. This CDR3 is CASSTEVAGARGEQYF. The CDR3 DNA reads TGTGCCAGCAGCACCGAGGTGGCGGGAGCCCGAGGCGAGCAGTACTTC.

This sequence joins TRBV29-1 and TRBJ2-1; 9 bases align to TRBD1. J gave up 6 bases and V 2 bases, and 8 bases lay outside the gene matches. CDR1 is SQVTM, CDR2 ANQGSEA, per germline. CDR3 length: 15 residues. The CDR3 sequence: CSVESWGQGTNEQFF. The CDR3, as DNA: TGCAGCGTTGAATCTTGGGGACAGGGTACCAATGAGCAGTTCTTC.

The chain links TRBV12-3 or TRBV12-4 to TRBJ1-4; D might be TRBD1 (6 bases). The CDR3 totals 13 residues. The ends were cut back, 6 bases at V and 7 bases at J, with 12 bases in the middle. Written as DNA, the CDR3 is TGTGCCAGCAGACCTGGACAGTTTGAAAAACTGTTTTTT. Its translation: CASRPGQFEKLFF.

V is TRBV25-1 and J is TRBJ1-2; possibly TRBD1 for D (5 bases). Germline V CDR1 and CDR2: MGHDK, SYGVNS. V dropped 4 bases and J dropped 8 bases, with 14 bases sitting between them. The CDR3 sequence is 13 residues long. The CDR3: CASSGDGGSGYTF. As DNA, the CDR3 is TGTGCCAGCAGTGGGGACGGGGGTTCGGGCTACACCTTC.